This T cell receptor (beta chain) derives from a study of cytomegalovirus exposure and HLA in healthy donors. Broader study findings: A missense variant in DCLRE1C was later tied to TCR beta V- and J-gene trimming.

The CDR3 consists of 15 residues. The J segment lost 4 bases and the V segment lost 4 bases, leaving 6 bases of the junction unmatched. Germline values: CDR1 KGHSH, CDR2 LQKENI. The PCR had 60 Vbeta and 13 Jbeta primers. Libraries were prepared by immunoSEQ multiplex PCR; TCRdb keeps only in-frame clonotypes and omits some of them. The sample has 210,000 or so clones, about three quarters seen once. To note about this clone: Its antigen is currently unknown.

This rearrangement joins TRBV18 to TRBJ1-1; 10 bases are shared with TRBD1. Sequenced: PBMCs. This clonotype was sampled from a man aged 35-49 years in good health and CMV-seronegative. In DNA, the CDR3 is TGTGCCAGCTCACAATTGACAGGGGGCTTCACTGAAGCTTTCTTT. Its translation: CASSQLTGGFTEAFF.